This T cell receptor (beta chain) was captured in a study of cytomegalovirus exposure and HLA in healthy donors. This CDR3 has 15 residues. In germline, CDR1 is MNHNS, CDR2 SASEGT. Trimming removed 3 bases from V and 0 bases from J, with 12 bases in between. With 60 Vbeta and 13 Jbeta primers, the PCR was carried out. Some clones are missing from TCRdb's copy, which holds only in-frame ones; the method was immunoSEQ multiplex PCR. The top ten clones hold approximately 2.4% of a sample with 100,000 to 140,000 clones, 81% of them seen once. The sequenced material came from PBMCs. The chain combines TRBV6-1 with TRBJ2-7; perhaps TRBD1 as D (5 bases). The receptor was isolated from a man younger than 40 in good health and CMV-seronegative. The CDR3 DNA follows: TGTGCCAGCAGTGATCCCAGGGTAAGCTCCTACGAGCAGTACTTC. Amino acids: CASSDPRVSSYEQYF.